Sequencing of this TCR beta chain was carried out in a study of T cells in Graves' hyperthyroidism and ophthalmopathy. Hyperthyroidism was newly diagnosed in patients aged 18 to 65 (duration under 2 months). It was RNA transcripts that yielded the amplified TCR beta CDR3 regions. The HTBI primer set was used in a first-round RT-PCR of the TCR CDR3. TCRdb redid the calling of the multiplex PCR reads with MiXCR, one entry per CDR3 protein. This sample has roughly 700,000 distinct CDR3 sequences; about 35% occur once, and the top ten carry around 32%. Trimming at V came to 1 base and at J to 4 bases, leaving 13 bases not matched to a gene. Germline CDR1 LGHNT, CDR2 FRNRAP. The CDR3 covers 19 residues.

Sequenced input: blood. This sequence joins TRBV12-5 and TRBJ1-1; 12 bases match TRBD1. The receptor comes from a woman aged 40 to 50 with Graves' hyperthyroidism. The CDR3 DNA follows: TGTGCTAGTGGTTTGGCTTACCCCGGGACAGGGGGCTCGAGCACTGAAGCTTTCTTT. Residues: CASGLAYPGTGGSSTEAFF.